The rows below give T cell receptor beta chains drawn from one sample of a study of identical twins. MiXCR, applied by TCRdb to the 5' RACE reads, yields one record per CDR3 protein. The table includes approximately 530,000 distinct CDR3 sequences, around 20% detected once. The same sample was also studied in work on yellow fever vaccine responses in identical twins.

Material: CD4+ T cells sorted from blood. These receptors were collected from a woman under 30 in good health. The CDR3 runs from the conserved cysteine through the conserved F or W. D genes are given only for firm matches. Some rows mark clone size as missing; the rest say once, few, many or name a class of expanded clone.

>.|TRBV12-3/TRBV12-4|TRBJ1-5|.
TGTGCCAGCAGCCTGAGTCGGGGAACCCAGCCCCAGCATTTT
CASSLSRGTQPQHF
>.|TRBV5-5|TRBJ2-2|.
TGTGCCAGCAGCTTGGTCCGGACAGACAACACCGGGGAGCTGTTTTTT
CASSLVRTDNTGELFF
>.|TRBV5-1|TRBJ2-3|.
TGCGCCAGCAGCTTAGAAGGGACCGCCACAGATACGCAGTATTTT
CASSLEGTATDTQYF
>.|TRBV2|TRBJ1-2|TRBD1
TGTGCCAGTATGGACAGGGGGAAGTTGGGCTACACCTTC
CASMDRGKLGYTF
>.|TRBV27|TRBJ2-3|TRBD2
TGTGCCAGCAGTTTATCTGGGACGAGGACTAGCGGGAGTCTACTTCGGGGGCAGTATTTT
CASSLSGTRTSGSLLRGQYF
>.|TRBV25-1|TRBJ2-4|TRBD2
TGTGCCAGCAGTGATGGGCGAGCGGGAGAATTTTTAGCCAAAAACATTCAGTACTTC
CASSDGRAGEFLAKNIQYF
>.|TRBV9|TRBJ2-7|TRBD1
TGTGCCAGCAGCGCCCATTCGGGACAGGGCGGCGAGCAGTACTTC
CASSAHSGQGGEQYF
>.|TRBV6-5|TRBJ1-1|.
TGTGCCAGCAGTTATGGACATATCGGGGGAACTGAAGCTTTCTTT
CASSYGHIGGTEAFF
>.|TRBV29-1|TRBJ1-1|.
TGCAGCTTACGAATCATCGGCAACACTGAAGCTTTCTTT
CSLRIIGNTEAFF
>.|TRBV7-2|TRBJ2-2|.
TGTGCCAGCAGCGTCCGGGTAACGAACACCGGGGAGCTGTTTTTT
CASSVRVTNTGELFF
>.|TRBV24-1|TRBJ2-5|.
TGTGCCACCAGTGACATAACAAAGACCCAGTACTTC
CATSDITKTQYF
>.|TRBV6-1|TRBJ2-5|TRBD2
TGTGCCAGCCTTAGCGGGGGTGGTAAGACCCAGTACTTC
CASLSGGGKTQYF
>.|TRBV7-3|TRBJ2-5|.
TGTGCCAGCAGCCCCCAGTGGGGTGGCGGCAATGCCGAGACCCAGTACTTC
CASSPQWGGGNAETQYF
>few|TRBV4-1|TRBJ2-2|.
TGCGCCAGCAGCCCCAACAAGATGGCAGGGACCGGGGAGCTGTTTTTT
CASSPNKMAGTGELFF
>.|TRBV6-1|TRBJ2-2|TRBD2
TGTGCCAGCAGTGATGGGCTCGACAGAGGGACTAGCGGTGAGGACACCGGGGAGCTGTTTTTT
CASSDGLDRGTSGEDTGELFF
>few|TRBV15|TRBJ2-5|.
TGTGCCACCAGCAGAGATAGGCCCCTAGAGGAGACCCAGTACTTC
CATSRDRPLEETQYF
>.|TRBV4-2|TRBJ2-5|.
TGTGCCAGCAGCCAAGATGTCGGTGGGAGCGAAGAGACCCAGTACTTC
CASSQDVGGSEETQYF
>few|TRBV20-1|TRBJ1-5|TRBD1
TGCAGTGCTTATTCCCAGGGGGCTGGCAATCAGCCCCAGCATTTT
CSAYSQGAGNQPQHF
>.|TRBV5-1|TRBJ2-4|.
TGCGCCAGCAGCTTTGATACCCTAGCCAAAAACATTCAGTACTTC
CASSFDTLAKNIQYF
>few|TRBV9|TRBJ2-2|TRBD2
TGTGCCAGCACCCCTAGCGGGGGGCCCGGGGAGCTGTTTTTT
CASTPSGGPGELFF
>once|TRBV9|TRBJ2-7|TRBD2
TGTGCCAGCAGCGTAGAGGGCGGGGGAAACTACGAGCAGTACTTC
CASSVEGGGNYEQYF
>.|TRBV11-3|TRBJ1-1|.
TGTGCCAGCAGCTTAGAACGGAAAATGAACACTGAAGCTTTCTTT
CASSLERKMNTEAFF
>.|TRBV10-1|TRBJ2-1|TRBD2
TGCGCCAGGACGTCTAGCGGGGGGTCCTACAATGAGCAGTTCTTC
CARTSSGGSYNEQFF
>few|TRBV7-9|TRBJ2-7|TRBD2
TGTGCCAGCAGCTTAAGCGGGGCGACCTACGAGCAGTACTTC
CASSLSGATYEQYF
>.|TRBV7-9|TRBJ2-1|.
TGTGCCAGCAGCGCGGACAGCTACAATGAGCAGTTCTTC
CASSADSYNEQFF
>.|TRBV4-1|TRBJ2-3|TRBD2
TGCGCCAGCAGCCAAAGACTAGCGTGTGGCACAGATACGCAGTATTTT
CASSQRLACGTDTQYF
>.|TRBV29-1|TRBJ2-1|TRBD2
TGCAGCGTTCCGACGGTAGCGGGAGGGCGCTACAATGAGCAGTTCTTC
CSVPTVAGGRYNEQFF
>.|TRBV9|TRBJ2-2|.
TGTGCCAGCAGCCCATTCCAGGGGTCGGGGTCGGGGGAGCTGTTTTTT
CASSPFQGSGSGELFF
>few|TRBV20-1|TRBJ1-2|.
TGCAGTGCTAGTCCCTACAACTATGGCTACACCTTC
CSASPYNYGYTF
>.|TRBV6-1|TRBJ1-1|TRBD1
TGTGCCAGCAGCCCTACGGGACAGCGTCGCCCTGAAGCTTTCTTT
CASSPTGQRRPEAFF
>few|TRBV7-9|TRBJ2-4|TRBD1
TGTGCCAGCAGCGCGGACAGGATCACCAAAAACATTCAGTACTTC
CASSADRITKNIQYF
>.|TRBV12-3/TRBV12-4|TRBJ1-1|TRBD1
TGTGCCAGCAGTTTGACAGGGATTATCAACACTGAAGCTTTCTTT
CASSLTGIINTEAFF
>few|TRBV7-9|TRBJ2-2|TRBD1
TGTGCCAGCAGCTTAGGACAGGGGGCGGCATTCACCGGGGAGCTGTTTTTT
CASSLGQGAAFTGELFF
>.|TRBV5-6|TRBJ2-2|.
TGTGCCAGCAGTCGCAGAGGGGGAAACACCGGGGAGCTGTTTTTT
CASSRRGGNTGELFF
>.|TRBV18|TRBJ2-1|TRBD1
TGTGCCAGCTCAGCCGGGACAGGTCTAACCAATGAGCAGTTCTTC
CASSAGTGLTNEQFF
>.|TRBV7-7|TRBJ2-5|.
TGTGCCAGCAGCGCTATGATGCAAGAGACCCAGTACTTC
CASSAMMQETQYF
>few|TRBV10-2|TRBJ2-1|.
TGCGCCAGCAGTGTTGTGGGGACCCACTCCTACAATGAGCAGTTCTTC
CASSVVGTHSYNEQFF
>few|TRBV7-9|TRBJ2-5|.
TGTGCCAGCAGCTTAGATATGGAGGCCCAGTACTTC
CASSLDMEAQYF
>.|TRBV11-2|TRBJ2-5|.
TGTGCCAGCAGCTTAATCGGACAGATCCAAGAGACCCAGTACTTC
CASSLIGQIQETQYF
>few|TRBV12-3/TRBV12-4|TRBJ2-1|TRBD2
TGTGCCAGCAGTTTTGGCGCTAGCGGGAACCAGAGACAGTTCTTC
CASSFGASGNQRQFF
>.|TRBV5-1|TRBJ2-5|.
TGCGCCAGCAGCTTGGCAGGCCGACAAGAGACCCAGTACTTC
CASSLAGRQETQYF
>few|TRBV7-9|TRBJ2-3|.
TGTGCCAGCAGAAGAGGGGGGACTAGCACAGATACGCAGTATTTT
CASRRGGTSTDTQYF